The 17 T cell receptor beta chains given below trace back to one sample, sequenced in a study of metastatic and nonmetastatic thyroid tumors. Thyroid surgery had not been preceded by any treatment in any patient. MiXCR reprocessed the PCR reads for TCRdb. The table shows approximately 20,000 clones, with approximately 32% occurring only once. Material: adjacent normal tissue. The receptors stem from a female donor with papillary thyroid cancer or a benign thyroid nodule (not recorded which). Some clones in this sample may be carry-over from other donors' samples.

The chain employs TRBV18 and TRBJ2-5, with a weak D call TRBD1 (7 bases). The V end lost 3 bases, the J end lost 5 bases, and 13 bases lay between the germline ends. Germline CDR1 is KGHSH and CDR2 is LQKENI. The CDR3 loop spans 14 amino acids. The CDR3 reads CASSPGGGEETQYF. The CDR3 region has the DNA TGTGCCAGCTCACCCGGAGGGGGCGAGGAGACCCAGTACTTC. Full variable domain (missing parts from reference TRBV18 and TRBJ2-5): NAGVMQNPRHLVRRRGQEARLRCSPMKGHSHVYWYRQLPEEGLKFMVYLQKENIIDESGMPKERFSAEFPKEGPSILRIQQVVRGDSAAYFCASSPGGGEETQYFGPGTRLLVL.

This clone was detected a few times. The V call is TRBV24-1, the J call TRBJ2-1, with D perhaps given as TRBD1 or TRBD2 (5 bases each). V lost 6 bases and J 4 bases, leaving 15 bases between the germline ends. This CDR3 spans 15 amino acids. CDR1 is KGHDR and CDR2 is SFDVKD in the germline V gene. CDR3 in amino acids: CATSRGAGRYNEQFF. The CDR3, as DNA: TGTGCCACCAGTCGAGGGGCAGGACGTTACAATGAGCAGTTCTTC.

The chain recombines TRBV6-2 or TRBV6-3 with TRBJ2-6, with D possibly TRBD1 on 5 matching bases. Per the germline V gene, CDR1 is MNHEY and CDR2 is SVGEGT. The length of the CDR3 is 15 residues. V was trimmed by 2 bases and J by 4 bases, leaving 9 bases between them. This CDR3 reads CASSYRGSGANVLTF. In nucleotides, the CDR3 is TGTGCCAGCAGTTACAGGGGAAGCGGGGCCAACGTCCTGACTTTC.

This clone rates as medium-sized. The chain couples TRBV28 to TRBJ2-3; D possibly corresponds to TRBD1 (5 bases). The germline V gene encodes CDR1 MDHEN and CDR2 SYDVKM. The CDR3 has 16 amino acids. Trimming took off 5 bases at V and 2 bases at J, with 17 bases between the two ends. For the CDR3, the DNA is TGTGCCAGCAGTCCGACAGTACCCTACCTCACAGATACGCAGTATTTT. Protein: CASSPTVPYLTDTQYF. Full variable domain (outside the CDR3, taken from reference TRBV28 and TRBJ2-3): DVKVTQSSRYLVKRTGEKVFLECVQDMDHENMFWYRQDPGLGLRLIYFSYDVKMKEKGDIPEGYSVSREKKERFSLILESASTNQTSMYLCASSPTVPYLTDTQYFGPGTRLTVL.

By share, this clone counts as medium-sized. The chain links TRBV11-2 to TRBJ2-7; a weak D match, TRBD2 (5 bases). V lost 1 base and J lost 6, with 13 bases in between. The length of the CDR3 is 14 residues. Germline V lookup: CDR1 SGHAT, CDR2 FQNNGV. The CDR3: CASSLGVGVGEQYF. The CDR3 coding sequence is TGTGCCAGCAGCTTAGGAGTGGGAGTTGGCGAGCAGTACTTC.

Many counts were recorded for this clone. The chain combines TRBV3-1 with TRBJ1-6, with TRBD1 identical over 7 bases. The CDR3 contains 15 residues. Per the germline V gene, CDR1 is LGHDT and CDR2 is YNNKEL (reference sequence). The J segment lost 10 bases and the V segment lost 4 bases, leaving 10 bases of the junction unmatched. The CDR3, as DNA: TGTGCCAGCAGCCGAACAGGGGCCGTTGGATCACCCCTCCACTTT. Translating it yields CASSRTGAVGSPLHF.

The chain is built from TRBV7-9 and TRBJ1-2; D remains ambiguous. V was shortened by 2 bases and J by 3 bases, with 13 bases between the two germline ends. Per the germline V gene, CDR1 is SEHNR and CDR2 is FQNEAQ (reference sequence). This CDR3 spans 15 amino acids. Here the CDR3 reads CASSLLRARDYGYTF. In DNA form, the CDR3 reads TGTGCCAGCAGCTTATTACGAGCCAGAGACTATGGCTACACCTTC.

CDR3 sequence reads: CASSYGLYYEQYF. In DNA form, the CDR3 reads TGTGCCAGCAGTTATGGGCTGTACTACGAGCAGTACTTC. V usage is TRBV6-2 or TRBV6-3 and J usage is TRBJ2-7; D is undetermined. The V and J ends lost 3 bases and 3 bases respectively, with 9 bases between them. Per germline, CDR1 MNHEY and CDR2 SVGEGT. CDR3 length: 13 residues.

The rearrangement uses TRBV12-3 or TRBV12-4 and TRBJ2-7, with no clear D. This CDR3 contains 13 residues. V dropped 4 bases and J dropped 5 bases, with 12 bases sitting between them. The CDR3: CASSSPSSNEQYF. CDR3 sequence (DNA): TGTGCCAGCAGTTCCCCTTCTAGTAACGAGCAGTACTTC.

This clone was seen a handful of times. The chain is built from TRBV6-1 and TRBJ1-1; the match to TRBD1 covers 7 bases. The CDR3 covers 12 residues. V lost 4 bases and J lost 4; bases outside the gene matches: 0. Per the germline V gene, CDR1 is MNHNS and CDR2 is SASEGT. The CDR3 region is CASSAGGTEAFF. As DNA, the CDR3 is TGTGCCAGCAGTGCAGGGGGCACTGAAGCTTTCTTT.

This clone was counted ten times or more. This may come from a read error, since a much larger clone is one base off. The chain is built from TRBV24-1 and TRBJ2-3, with D possibly called TRBD1 or TRBD2 (5 bases each). Germline V gene lookup returns CDR1 KGHDR and CDR2 SFDVKD. The CDR3 spans 13 residues. CDR3: CATSEPGADTRYF. DNA of the CDR3: TGTGCCACCAGTGAACCCGGGGCAGATACGCGGTATTTT.

The V gene is TRBV18, the J gene TRBJ1-5; 7 bases map to TRBD1. Germline trimming cut 8 bases from V and 0 bases from J; bases unmatched to any gene: 4. Germline CDR1 KGHSH, CDR2 LQKENI. The CDR3 length is 14 residues. Here the CDR3 reads CASRRDSSNQPQHF. The CDR3 DNA sequence: TGTGCCAGCCGCCGGGACAGTAGCAATCAGCCCCAGCATTTT.

This clone showed up many times. The V and J genes are TRBV18 and TRBJ2-2, with TRBD1 identical over 7 bases. The CDR3 sequence is 15 residues long. V gave up 2 bases and J gave up 6 bases; unmatched junction bases: 6. The V gene's germline CDR1 is KGHSH and CDR2 LQKENI. In nucleotides, the CDR3 is TGTGCCAGCTCACCAGGACAGGAGGACGCCGGGGAGCTGTTTTTT. It is translated as CASSPGQEDAGELFF.

This clone was picked up many times. This rearrangement joins TRBV20-1 to TRBJ1-2; maybe TRBD1 (6 bases). Per germline, CDR1 DFQATT and CDR2 SNEGSKA (reference sequence). The V end was cut by 3 bases, the J end by 3 bases, with 11 bases between. The CDR3 spans 13 residues. CDR3 coding DNA: TGCAGTGCTAGCAGGGGTCGGGACTATGGCTACACCTTC. It is translated as CSASRGRDYGYTF.

The chain is built from TRBV6-1 and TRBJ2-7, with 8 bases fitting TRBD1. The germline CDR1 and CDR2 sequences are MNHNS and SASEGT. With V trimmed by 3 bases and J by 0 bases, 7 bases remained unmatched. The CDR3 is 16 amino acids. This CDR3 reads CASSEPGGTSSYEQYF. The CDR3 bases are TGTGCCAGCAGTGAGCCAGGGGGCACGAGCTCCTACGAGCAGTACTTC.

This clone has more than one count but fewer than ten. The chain combines TRBV2 with TRBJ1-2; TRBD1 might be the D (6 bases). The CDR3 totals 13 residues. With 4 bases removed from V and 2 bases from J, the gap between germline ends came to 8 bases. CDR1 and CDR2 (germline): SNHLY, FYNNEI. CDR3 bases: TGTGCCAGCAGTGCAGGGGAGAACTATGGCTACACCTTC. It is translated as CASSAGENYGYTF. The variable domain in full, completed from reference TRBV2 and TRBJ1-2, reads EPEVTQTPSHQVTQMGQEVILRCVPISNHLYFYWYRQILGQKVEFLVSFYNNEISEKSEIFDDQFSVERPDGSNFTLKIRSTKLEDSAMYFCASSAGENYGYTFGSGTRLTVV.

This clone was observed a few times. The chain couples TRBV6-4 to TRBJ2-3; D is possibly TRBD1 (5 bases). The germline gives CDR1 MRHNA, CDR2 SNTAGT. Trimming removed 0 bases from V and 1 base from J, with 8 bases in between. The CDR3 contains 15 residues. The CDR3 is CASSDSTQGTDTQYF. The CDR3 DNA reads TGTGCCAGCAGTGACTCGACACAGGGCACAGATACGCAGTATTTT.